These 16 T cell receptor beta chains were sequenced from one sample in a study of cytomegalovirus exposure and HLA in healthy donors. The primer mix had 60 Vbeta and 13 Jbeta primers. Some clones are missing from TCRdb's copy, which holds only in-frame ones; the method was immunoSEQ multiplex PCR. The table includes roughly 120,000 clones, 74% detected once. The sequenced sample was PBMCs. The receptors here all came from a woman aged 50 to 60 in good health and CMV-seropositive.

The V call is TRBV7-2, the J call TRBJ1-2; 8 bases align to TRBD1. Per germline, CDR1 SGHTA and CDR2 FQGNSA. The ends lost 3 bases at V and 4 bases at J; junction bases unmatched: 10. The CDR3 is 16 residues long. The CDR3 nucleotides read TGTGCCAGCAGCTTTGGGGGCGGACAGGGCTTCTATGGCTACACCTTC. Translated: CASSFGGGQGFYGYTF.

In its sample, this clone was seen a few times. The CDR3 reads CASSPNRGLVNGEKLFF. The CDR3 DNA reads TGTGCCAGCAGTCCAAATCGAGGGTTGGTCAACGGTGAAAAACTGTTTTTT. The rearrangement joins TRBV28 to TRBJ1-4; D gene uncertain. The CDR3 is 17 amino acids. Deletions cut 5 bases from V and 7 bases from J, with 23 bases between. Germline V gene data show CDR1 as MDHEN and CDR2 as SYDVKM.

The chain is built from TRBV27 and TRBJ2-3; 10 nucleotides agree with TRBD2. V lost 3 bases, J lost 5 bases, and 14 bases stayed unmatched. Germline lookup yields CDR1 MNHEY and CDR2 SMNVEV (reference sequence). There are 18 residues in the CDR3. CDR3 protein: CASSLAPDSGGHLDTQYF. The DNA for the CDR3 is TGTGCCAGCAGTTTGGCTCCTGATAGCGGGGGGCACCTAGATACGCAGTATTTT.

The genes are TRBV28 and TRBJ2-5, with 7 positions matching TRBD2. Looked up from germline, CDR1 is MDHEN and CDR2 is SYDVKM. V lost 8 bases, J lost 3 bases, and 6 bases stayed unmatched. CDR3 length equals 13 residues. The CDR3: CASRNGGEETQYF. CDR3 sequence (DNA): TGTGCCAGCCGCAATGGGGGGGAAGAGACCCAGTACTTC.

The CDR3 here is CASSFLQGSSYNEQFF. In DNA form, the CDR3 reads TGCGCCAGCAGCTTCTTACAGGGGAGCTCCTACAATGAGCAGTTCTTC. The chain joins TRBV5-1 to TRBJ2-1; 7 bases are shared with TRBD1. The J segment lost 0 bases and the V segment lost 2 bases, leaving 5 bases of the junction unmatched. This CDR3 spans 16 amino acids. Germline CDR1 is SGHRS and CDR2 is YFSETQ.

The chain links TRBV4-1 to TRBJ1-2; D uncertain. This CDR3 has 16 amino acids. V lost 0 bases to trimming and J lost 0 bases, with 11 bases between them. CDR1 MGHRA and CDR2 YSYEKL come from the germline V gene. The CDR3 loop is CASSQDLSQANYGYTF. DNA of the CDR3: TGCGCCAGCAGCCAAGATCTCTCCCAGGCTAACTATGGCTACACCTTC.

This clone was recorded a few times. V gene TRBV11-2 combines with J gene TRBJ2-7; possibly TRBD2 for D (6 bases). Trimming pared 5 bases from V and 2 bases from J, leaving 25 bases between. In germline, CDR1 is SGHAT, CDR2 FQNNGV. The CDR3 spans 18 residues. DNA of the CDR3: TGTGCCAGCAGCCCCTATAAGGAGGGACGTGCCTGGGCCTACGAGCAGTACTTC. It codes for CASSPYKEGRAWAYEQYF.

V and J are TRBV30 and TRBJ1-5, with D possibly matching TRBD1 (6 bases). CDR1 and CDR2 (germline): GTSNPN, SVGIG (reference sequence). This CDR3 has 15 residues. V gave up 1 base and J gave up 7 bases, with 17 bases separating them. The CDR3 region is CAWSARAGAGQPQHF. The CDR3 region has the DNA TGTGCCTGGAGTGCTCGGGCAGGGGCCGGGCAGCCCCAGCATTTT.

The chain has TRBV5-4 and TRBJ2-5; a weak D match, TRBD1 (6 bases). The CDR3 is 13 residues long. Germline assignment: CDR1 SGHNT and CDR2 YYREEE (reference sequence). V was pared by 6 bases and J by 5 bases, with 14 bases between. CDR3 in DNA: TGTGCCAGCACCCGAGACAGGATCGAGACCCAGTACTTC. This translates into CASTRDRIETQYF.

This clone was detected only a few times. The chain combines TRBV7-8 with TRBJ2-7; TRBD2 is a possible D gene (6 bases). CDR3 size: 13 residues. Deletions cut 2 bases from V and 3 bases from J, with 8 bases between. Germline V gene lookup returns CDR1 SGHVS and CDR2 FQNEAQ. In DNA, the CDR3 is TGTGCCAGCAGCTTATCGGGGGACTACGAGCAGTACTTC. Amino acid sequence: CASSLSGDYEQYF. The full variable domain, with the rest looked up from reference TRBV7-8 and TRBJ2-7, is GAGVSQSPRYKVAKRGQDVALRCDPISGHVSLFWYQQALGQGPEFLTYFQNEAQLDKSGLPSDRFFAERPEGSVSTLKIQRTQQEDSAVYLCASSLSGDYEQYFGPGTRLTVT.

The rearrangement uses TRBV6-1 and TRBJ2-1, with 11 nucleotides matching TRBD2. The CDR3 spans 14 residues. Germline assignment: CDR1 MNHNS and CDR2 SASEGT. After removal of 9 bases from V and 2 bases from J, the junction contained 3 bases not matched to a gene. CDR3 DNA: TGTGCCAGTAATAGCGGGGGGGCCTACAATGAGCAGTTCTTC. It codes for CASNSGGAYNEQFF.

This rearrangement joins TRBV5-1 to TRBJ1-2; possibly TRBD1 for D (6 bases). Germline V CDR1 and CDR2: SGHRS, YFSETQ. The ends were cut back, 5 bases at V and 10 bases at J, with 18 bases in the middle. The CDR3 length is 13 residues. The chain's CDR3 is CASRSSGHPAYTF. CDR3 sequence (DNA): TGCGCCAGCAGGTCGTCGGGACACCCGGCCTACACCTTC.

V gene TRBV5-6 combines with J gene TRBJ2-7, with D perhaps matching TRBD2 (6 bases). Germline V gives CDR1 SGHDT, CDR2 YYEEEE. CDR3 length: 15 residues. V shed 0 bases and J shed 6 bases, with 16 bases lying between them. As DNA, the CDR3 is TGTGCCAGCAGCTTGGGACCCGCGGGAAGCCTCGAGCAGTACTTC. Its protein product is CASSLGPAGSLEQYF. Using reference TRBV5-6 and TRBJ2-7 for the parts outside the CDR3, the full variable domain is DAGVTQSPTHLIKTRGQQVTLRCSPKSGHDTVSWYQQALGQGPQFIFQYYEEEERQRGNFPDRFSGHQFPNYSSELNVNALLLGDSALYLCASSLGPAGSLEQYFGPGTRLTVT.

CDR3 sequence reads: CASRQGPQETQYF. The CDR3 DNA reads TGTGCCAGCCGTCAGGGTCCCCAGGAGACCCAGTACTTC. The V gene is TRBV28, the J gene TRBJ2-5; perhaps TRBD1 as D (5 bases). Germline CDR1 and CDR2: MDHEN and SYDVKM. V gave up 8 bases and J gave up 5 bases, with 15 bases separating them. CDR3 length: 13 amino acids.

This rearrangement joins TRBV2 to TRBJ2-5; 10 bases align to TRBD1. V was clipped by 9 bases and J by 4 bases; unmatched bases: 8. CDR1 is SNHLY and CDR2 is FYNNEI in the germline V gene. This CDR3 has 14 amino acids. CDR3 residues: CARGQGGKGETQYF. For the CDR3, the DNA is TGTGCCAGAGGACAGGGGGGAAAAGGAGAGACCCAGTACTTC.

CDR3 bases: TGCGCCAGCGGGGCCTCAGGGGGAAACACCATATATTTT. It translates to CASGASGGNTIYF. V and J are TRBV5-1 and TRBJ1-3; D might be TRBD1 (5 bases). Germline loops: CDR1 SGHRS, CDR2 YFSETQ. The length of the CDR3 is 13 residues. V gave up 7 bases and J gave up 4 bases, with 12 bases separating them.